The sequence of this T cell receptor beta chain was determined in a study of identical twins. Study outcomes and limitations: Interpretation of the results relied on cross-sectional statistical analysis and not on following the same donors. With abundant cord blood beta clonotypes, insertions were fewer; memory repertoires showed no such pattern.

The V end was cut by 2 bases, the J end by 8 bases, with 3 bases between. The CDR3 extends over 11 amino acids. CDR1 is SGHVS, CDR2 FNYEAQ, per germline. This clonotype has ten or more counts. The antigen remains undetermined. Using its own MiXCR run on the 5' RACE reads, TCRdb lists one record per CDR3 protein. Of under 350,000 distinct CDR3 sequences listed, less than 9.5% are singletons. These data were likewise used in another study, on yellow fever vaccine responses in identical twins. From that paper: Each twin's T cell response to the vaccine was reported to look partly convergent and partly personalized.

This sequence was found in a woman under 30 in good health. The sample comprised CD8+ T cells sorted from blood. The rearrangement joins TRBV7-6 to TRBJ2-2, with D unclear. The CDR3 nucleotides read TGTGCCAGCAGCTTAAATGGGGAGCTGTTTTTT. It encodes CASSLNGELFF.